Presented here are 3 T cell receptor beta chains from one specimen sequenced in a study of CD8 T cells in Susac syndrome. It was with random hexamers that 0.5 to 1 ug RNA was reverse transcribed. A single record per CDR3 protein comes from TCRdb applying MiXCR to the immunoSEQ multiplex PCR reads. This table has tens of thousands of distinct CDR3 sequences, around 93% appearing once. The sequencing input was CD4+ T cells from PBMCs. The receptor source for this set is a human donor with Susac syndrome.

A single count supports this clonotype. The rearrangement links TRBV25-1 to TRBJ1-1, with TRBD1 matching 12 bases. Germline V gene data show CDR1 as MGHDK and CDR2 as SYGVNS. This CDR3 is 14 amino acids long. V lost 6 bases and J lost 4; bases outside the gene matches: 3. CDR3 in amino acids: CASSGTGGPTEAFF. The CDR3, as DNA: TGTGCCAGCAGCGGGACAGGGGGCCCCACTGAAGCTTTCTTT. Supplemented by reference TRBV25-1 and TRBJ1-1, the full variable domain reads EADIYQTPRYLVIGTGKKITLECSQTMGHDKMYWYQQDPGMELHLIHYSYGVNSTEKGDLSSESTVSRIRTEHFPLTLESARPSHTSQYLCASSGTGGPTEAFFGQGTRLTVV.

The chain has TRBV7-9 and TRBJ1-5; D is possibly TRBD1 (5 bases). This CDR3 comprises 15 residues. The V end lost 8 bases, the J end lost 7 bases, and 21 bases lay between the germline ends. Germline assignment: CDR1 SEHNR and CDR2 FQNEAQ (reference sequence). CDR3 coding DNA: TGTGCCAGCGATTCGGGGGTATCTCCCGCCCAGCCCCAGCATTTT. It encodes CASDSGVSPAQPQHF. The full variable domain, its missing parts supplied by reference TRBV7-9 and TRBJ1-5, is DTGVSQNPRHKITKRGQNVTFRCDPISEHNRLYWYRQTLGQGPEFLTYFQNEAQLEKSRLLSDRFSAERPKGSFSTLEIQRTEQGDSAMYLCASDSGVSPAQPQHFGDGTRLSIL.

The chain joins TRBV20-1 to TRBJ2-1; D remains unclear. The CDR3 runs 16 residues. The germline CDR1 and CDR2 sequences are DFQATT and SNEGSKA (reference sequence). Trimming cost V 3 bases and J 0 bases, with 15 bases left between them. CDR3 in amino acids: CSASSWVPGSYNEQFF. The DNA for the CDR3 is TGCAGTGCTAGCAGTTGGGTTCCAGGCTCCTACAATGAGCAGTTCTTC.